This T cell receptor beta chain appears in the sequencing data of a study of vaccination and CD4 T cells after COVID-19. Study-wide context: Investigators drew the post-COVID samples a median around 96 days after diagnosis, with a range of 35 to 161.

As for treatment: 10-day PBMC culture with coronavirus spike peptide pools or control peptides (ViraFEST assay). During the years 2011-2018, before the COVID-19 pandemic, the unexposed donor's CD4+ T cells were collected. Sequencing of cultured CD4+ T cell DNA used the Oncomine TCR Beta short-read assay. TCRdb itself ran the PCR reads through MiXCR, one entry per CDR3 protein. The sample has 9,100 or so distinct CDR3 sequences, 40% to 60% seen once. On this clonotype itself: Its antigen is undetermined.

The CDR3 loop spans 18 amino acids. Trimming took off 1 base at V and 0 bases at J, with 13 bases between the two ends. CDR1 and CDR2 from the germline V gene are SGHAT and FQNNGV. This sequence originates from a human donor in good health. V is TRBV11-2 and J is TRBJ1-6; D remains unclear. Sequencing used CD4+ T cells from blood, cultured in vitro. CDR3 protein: CASSLAGSQSSYNSPLHF. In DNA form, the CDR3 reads TGTGCCAGCAGCTTAGCCGGCAGCCAGAGCTCCTATAATTCACCCCTCCACTTT.